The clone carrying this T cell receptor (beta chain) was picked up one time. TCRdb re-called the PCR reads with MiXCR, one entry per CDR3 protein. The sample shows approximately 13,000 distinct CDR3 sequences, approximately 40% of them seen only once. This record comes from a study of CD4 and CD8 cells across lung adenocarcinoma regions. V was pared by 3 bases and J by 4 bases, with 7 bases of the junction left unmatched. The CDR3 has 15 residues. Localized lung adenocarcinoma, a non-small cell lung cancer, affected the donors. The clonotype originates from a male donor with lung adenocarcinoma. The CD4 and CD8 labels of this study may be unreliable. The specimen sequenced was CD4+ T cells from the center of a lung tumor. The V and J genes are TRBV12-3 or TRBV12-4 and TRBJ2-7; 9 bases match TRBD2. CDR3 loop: CASSLLAGAWYEQYF. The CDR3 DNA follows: TGTGCCAGCAGTTTGTTAGCGGGAGCTTGGTACGAGCAGTACTTC.